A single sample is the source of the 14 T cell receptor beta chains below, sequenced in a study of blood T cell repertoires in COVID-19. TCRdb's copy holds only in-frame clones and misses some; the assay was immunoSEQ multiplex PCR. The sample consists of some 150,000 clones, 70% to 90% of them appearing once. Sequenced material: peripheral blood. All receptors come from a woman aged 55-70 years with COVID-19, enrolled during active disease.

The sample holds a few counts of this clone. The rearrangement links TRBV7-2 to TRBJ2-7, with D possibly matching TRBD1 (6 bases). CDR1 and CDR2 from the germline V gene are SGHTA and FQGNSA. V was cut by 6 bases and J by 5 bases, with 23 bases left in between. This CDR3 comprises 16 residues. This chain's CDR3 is CASRSLQGYHSDEQYF. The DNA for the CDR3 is TGTGCCAGCAGAAGTCTACAGGGATATCATTCGGACGAGCAGTACTTC.

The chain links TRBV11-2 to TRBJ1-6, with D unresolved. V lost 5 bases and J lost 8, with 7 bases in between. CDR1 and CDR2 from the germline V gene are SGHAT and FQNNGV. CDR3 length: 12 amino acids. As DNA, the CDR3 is TGTGCCAGCAGCCAAATAGATTCACCCCTCCACTTT. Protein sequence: CASSQIDSPLHF.

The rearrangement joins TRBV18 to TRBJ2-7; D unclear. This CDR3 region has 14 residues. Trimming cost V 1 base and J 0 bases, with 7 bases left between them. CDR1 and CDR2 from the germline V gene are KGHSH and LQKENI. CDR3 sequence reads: CASSPLPGSYEQYF. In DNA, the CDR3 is TGTGCCAGCTCACCACTGCCAGGCTCCTACGAGCAGTACTTC.

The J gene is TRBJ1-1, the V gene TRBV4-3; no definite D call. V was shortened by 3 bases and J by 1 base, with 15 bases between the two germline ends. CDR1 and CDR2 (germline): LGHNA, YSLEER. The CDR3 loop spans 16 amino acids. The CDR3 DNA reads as TGCGCCAGCAGCCAGAGGGCCGCCTCTGGGAACACTGAAGCTTTCTTT. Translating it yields CASSQRAASGNTEAFF.

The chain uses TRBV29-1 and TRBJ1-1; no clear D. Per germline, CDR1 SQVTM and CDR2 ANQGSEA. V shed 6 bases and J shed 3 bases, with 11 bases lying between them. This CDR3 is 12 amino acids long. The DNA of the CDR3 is TGCAGCGTCACGGAACGGGACACTGAAGCTTTCTTT. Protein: CSVTERDTEAFF.

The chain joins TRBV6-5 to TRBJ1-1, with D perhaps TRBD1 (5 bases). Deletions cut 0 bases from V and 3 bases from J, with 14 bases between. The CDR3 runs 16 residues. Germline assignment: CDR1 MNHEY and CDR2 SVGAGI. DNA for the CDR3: TGTGCCAGCAGTTACTCCCCGACAGTGATATACACTGAAGCTTTCTTT. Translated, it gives CASSYSPTVIYTEAFF.

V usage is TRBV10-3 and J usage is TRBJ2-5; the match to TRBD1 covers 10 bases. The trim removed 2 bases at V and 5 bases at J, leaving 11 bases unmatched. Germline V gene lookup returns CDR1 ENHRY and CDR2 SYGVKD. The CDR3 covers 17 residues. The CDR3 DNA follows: TGTGCCATCAGTGAGCCGTGGGACAGGGGCATAATGGAGACCCAGTACTTC. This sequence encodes CAISEPWDRGIMETQYF.

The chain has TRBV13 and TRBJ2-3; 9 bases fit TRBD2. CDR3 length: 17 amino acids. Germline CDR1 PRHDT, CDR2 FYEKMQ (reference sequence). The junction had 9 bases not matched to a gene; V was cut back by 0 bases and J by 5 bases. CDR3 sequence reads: CASSLGRVAGVGDTQYF. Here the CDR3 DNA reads TGTGCCAGCAGCTTAGGGAGGGTAGCGGGGGTCGGAGATACGCAGTATTTT.

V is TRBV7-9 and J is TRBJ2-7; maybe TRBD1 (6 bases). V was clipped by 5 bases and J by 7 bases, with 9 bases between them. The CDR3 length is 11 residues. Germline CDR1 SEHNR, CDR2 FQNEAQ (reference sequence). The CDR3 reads CASSPTGEQYF. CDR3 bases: TGTGCCAGCAGCCCTACAGGGGAGCAGTACTTC.

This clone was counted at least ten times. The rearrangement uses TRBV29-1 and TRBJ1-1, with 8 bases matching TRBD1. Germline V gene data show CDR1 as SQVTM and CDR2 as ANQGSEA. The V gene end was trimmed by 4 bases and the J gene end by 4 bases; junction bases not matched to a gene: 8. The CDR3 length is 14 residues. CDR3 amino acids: CSVAQGAGSTEAFF. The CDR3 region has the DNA TGCAGCGTTGCGCAGGGGGCGGGGAGCACTGAAGCTTTCTTT.

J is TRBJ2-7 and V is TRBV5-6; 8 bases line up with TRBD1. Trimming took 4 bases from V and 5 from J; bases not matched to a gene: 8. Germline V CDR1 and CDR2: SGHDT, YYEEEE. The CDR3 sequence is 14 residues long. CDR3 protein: CASSAMGGQDEQYF. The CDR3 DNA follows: TGTGCCAGCAGCGCCATGGGGGGACAGGACGAGCAGTACTTC.

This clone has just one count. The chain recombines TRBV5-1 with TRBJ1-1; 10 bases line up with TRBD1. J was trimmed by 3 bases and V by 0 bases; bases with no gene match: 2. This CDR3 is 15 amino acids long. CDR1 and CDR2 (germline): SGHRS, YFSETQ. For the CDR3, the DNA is TGCGCCAGCAGCTTGGACGGACAGGGGGACACTGAAGCTTTCTTT. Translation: CASSLDGQGDTEAFF.

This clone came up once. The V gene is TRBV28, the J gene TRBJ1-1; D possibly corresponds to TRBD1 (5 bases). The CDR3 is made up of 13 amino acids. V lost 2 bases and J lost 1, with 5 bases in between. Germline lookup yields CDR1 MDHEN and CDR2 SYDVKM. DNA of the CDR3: TGTGCCAGCAGTTTACAGGGGAACACTGAAGCTTTCTTT. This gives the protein CASSLQGNTEAFF. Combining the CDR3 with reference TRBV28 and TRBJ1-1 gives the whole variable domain DVKVTQSSRYLVKRTGEKVFLECVQDMDHENMFWYRQDPGLGLRLIYFSYDVKMKEKGDIPEGYSVSREKKERFSLILESASTNQTSMYLCASSLQGNTEAFFGQGTRLTVV.

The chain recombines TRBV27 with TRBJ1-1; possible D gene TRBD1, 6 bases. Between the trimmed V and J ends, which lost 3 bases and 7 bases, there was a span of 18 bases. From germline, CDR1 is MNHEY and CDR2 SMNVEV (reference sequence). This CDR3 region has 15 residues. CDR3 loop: CASSFRRAGDYEAFF. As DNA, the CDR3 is TGTGCCAGCAGTTTCAGACGGGCAGGGGACTATGAAGCTTTCTTT.